This T cell receptor beta chain was sequenced for a study of technical replicates of blood from a handful of donors. CDR1 is MNHEY, CDR2 SVGAGI, per germline. V was pared by 1 base and J by 4 bases, with 10 bases between. The CDR3 consists of 14 residues. Repertoires were generated with immunoSEQ multiplex PCR, while TCRdb's copy carries only in-frame clones and drops some. The sample contains tens of thousands of clones, 90% to 95% of which appear only once. The chain has TRBV6-5 and TRBJ1-2, with a weak D call TRBD1 (5 bases). This sequence was found in a human donor in good health. Sample: T cells isolated from PBMCs. The CDR3 nucleotides read TGTGCCAGCAGTTACTACCAGGGAATCTATGGCTACACCTTC. Translation gives CASSYYQGIYGYTF.